A single sample gave rise to the 27 T cell receptor beta chains below, sequenced in a study of blood T cell repertoires in COVID-19. Only in-frame clones appear in the TCRdb table, and some are missing; sequencing was by immunoSEQ multiplex PCR. The profile covers about 200,000 clones, with about 90% appearing a single time and around 1.2% taken by the ten largest. The sample comprised peripheral blood. These receptors were obtained from a man aged 30-40 years with acute or convalescent COVID-19.

The V call is TRBV28, the J call TRBJ2-7, with D possibly TRBD1 on 5 matching bases. The CDR3 totals 14 residues. The V gene's germline CDR1 is MDHEN and CDR2 SYDVKM. V gave up 3 bases and J gave up 3 bases, with 12 bases separating them. For the CDR3, the DNA is TGTGCCAGCAGTTTCCGCCAGGGAAACTACGAGCAGTACTTC. This encodes CASSFRQGNYEQYF.

The chain uses TRBV5-1 and TRBJ1-1; a weak D match, TRBD1 (5 bases). This CDR3 has 15 residues. V dropped 4 bases and J dropped 1 base, with 14 bases sitting between them. CDR1 and CDR2 from the germline V gene are SGHRS and YFSETQ. CDR3 region: CASSPRQGTNTEAFF. CDR3 coding DNA: TGCGCCAGCAGCCCGAGGCAGGGAACGAACACTGAAGCTTTCTTT.

V usage is TRBV3-1 (or the pseudogene TRBV3-2) and J usage is TRBJ1-3; 8 bases line up with TRBD1. The V gene's germline CDR1 is LGHDT and CDR2 YNNKEL (reference sequence). V lost 0 bases to trimming and J lost 5 bases; unmatched junction nucleotides: 12. This CDR3 spans 18 amino acids. CDR3 loop: CASSQEAGGASPRNTIYF. In DNA form, the CDR3 reads TGTGCCAGCAGCCAAGAAGCAGGGGGCGCATCTCCGAGAAACACCATATATTTT.

This chain joins TRBV28 and TRBJ1-4; tentatively, D is TRBD1 (6 bases). The CDR3 runs 14 residues. CDR1 is MDHEN, CDR2 SYDVKM, per germline. V was cut by 8 bases and J by 6 bases, with 16 bases left in between. CDR3 residues: CASRTTGWDEKLFF. Here the CDR3 DNA reads TGTGCCAGCCGAACTACAGGGTGGGATGAAAAACTGTTTTTT.

This chain joins TRBV4-1 and TRBJ2-7; the match to TRBD2 covers 7 bases. Trimming took 1 base from V and 2 from J; bases not matched to a gene: 11. This CDR3 has 17 residues. The germline V gene has CDR1 MGHRA and CDR2 YSYEKL. The CDR3 is CASSQVGRGRTPYEQYF. As DNA, the CDR3 is TGCGCCAGCAGCCAAGTTGGGCGGGGGAGAACCCCCTACGAGCAGTACTTC.

The genes are TRBV3-1 (or the pseudogene TRBV3-2) and TRBJ2-7, with D tentatively TRBD2 (5 bases). There are 14 residues in the CDR3. Germline CDR1 LGHDT, CDR2 YNNKEL (reference sequence). V lost 7 bases and J 1 base, leaving 14 bases between the germline ends. The DNA of the CDR3 is TGTGCCAGCACCAAACCGGGGAGTTCCTACGAGCAGTACTTC. This gives the protein CASTKPGSSYEQYF.

The gene calls are TRBV28 and TRBJ1-1, with D hard to call. The CDR3 runs to 12 residues. Between the trimmed V and J ends, which lost 1 base and 5 bases, there was a span of 5 bases. Germline CDR1 MDHEN, CDR2 SYDVKM. The chain's CDR3 is CASSLSVTEAFF. The CDR3 DNA is TGTGCCAGCAGTTTATCAGTGACTGAAGCTTTCTTT. Complete variable domain (other parts from reference TRBV28 and TRBJ1-1): DVKVTQSSRYLVKRTGEKVFLECVQDMDHENMFWYRQDPGLGLRLIYFSYDVKMKEKGDIPEGYSVSREKKERFSLILESASTNQTSMYLCASSLSVTEAFFGQGTRLTVV.

V usage is TRBV7-9 and J usage is TRBJ1-4; 8 bases fit TRBD1. The CDR3 has 14 residues. Germline V gene sequence: CDR1 SEHNR, CDR2 FQNEAQ (reference sequence). Trimming at V came to 3 bases and at J to 7 bases, leaving 4 bases not matched to a gene. The CDR3 sequence: CASSLTGDSEKLFF. The CDR3 DNA follows: TGTGCCAGCAGCTTGACAGGGGATAGTGAAAAACTGTTTTTT.

The gene calls are TRBV5-1 and TRBJ2-5; a weak D match, TRBD1 (5 bases). The CDR3 totals 15 residues. Trimming took 1 base from V and 5 from J, leaving 15 bases between them. The germline gives CDR1 SGHRS, CDR2 YFSETQ. The CDR3 loop is CASSLPRVAPETQYF. CDR3 sequence (DNA): TGCGCCAGCAGCTTGCCCAGGGTGGCCCCCGAGACCCAGTACTTC.

This clone turned up a few times. The chain couples TRBV11-2 to TRBJ1-2; D gene ambiguous. V shed 3 bases and J shed 4 bases, with 9 bases lying between them. This CDR3 contains 13 residues. Germline V gene lookup returns CDR1 SGHAT and CDR2 FQNNGV. CDR3 amino acids: CASSFAGGYGYTF. CDR3 sequence (DNA): TGTGCCAGCAGCTTTGCCGGCGGCTATGGCTACACCTTC.

This clone was found a few times. The CDR3 region has the DNA TGTGCCAGCAGCTCTGTAGGGACAGGGGTTACAAACTATGGCTACACCTTC. Its translation is CASSSVGTGVTNYGYTF. This chain connects TRBV11-2 to TRBJ1-2, with 10 positions matching TRBD1. The junction had 10 bases not matched to a gene; V was cut back by 4 bases and J by 2 bases. Germline CDR1 reads SGHAT; CDR2 reads FQNNGV. The CDR3 is 17 residues long.

This clone has just a few counts. CDR3 nucleotides: TGTGCCAGCGTATCCGCACTACCCACAGATACGCAGTATTTT. This sequence encodes CASVSALPTDTQYF. This chain connects TRBV28 to TRBJ2-3, with D uncertain. The CDR3 loop spans 14 amino acids. The V end lost 8 bases, the J end lost 2 bases, and 14 bases lay between the germline ends. Germline CDR1 is MDHEN and CDR2 is SYDVKM.

The rearrangement uses TRBV14 and TRBJ2-2, with 10 bases matching TRBD2. The CDR3 runs 17 residues. Trimming at V came to 4 bases and at J to 6 bases, leaving 11 bases not matched to a gene. Looked up from germline, CDR1 is SGHDN and CDR2 is FVKESK. As DNA, the CDR3 is TGTGCCAGCAGCCCTCTTGAGGCTAGCGGGAGTGCCGGGGAGCTGTTTTTT. Encoded protein: CASSPLEASGSAGELFF. Supplemented by reference TRBV14 and TRBJ2-2, the full variable domain reads EAGVTQFPSHSVIEKGQTVTLRCDPISGHDNLYWYRRVMGKEIKFLLHFVKESKQDESGMPNNRFLAERTGGTYSTLKVQPAELEDSGVYFCASSPLEASGSAGELFFGEGSRLTVL.

The chain joins TRBV7-2 to TRBJ1-2; a possible D gene is TRBD1 (6 bases). Per the germline V gene, CDR1 is SGHTA and CDR2 is FQGNSA. Trimming pared 6 bases from V and 0 bases from J, leaving 11 bases between. This CDR3 has 14 amino acids. The CDR3 spells CASSLTGTNYGYTF. CDR3 bases: TGTGCCAGCAGTCTTACAGGGACTAACTATGGCTACACCTTC.

The chain has TRBV5-1 and TRBJ2-1; D call uncertain. Looked up from germline, CDR1 is SGHRS and CDR2 is YFSETQ. CDR3 length: 11 amino acids. Trimming cost V 1 base and J 8 bases, with 4 bases left between them. In DNA, the CDR3 is TGCGCCAGCAGCTTGAGCGATGAGCAGTTCTTC. Its translation is CASSLSDEQFF.

The chain employs TRBV27 and TRBJ1-6; D might be TRBD1 (5 bases). Trimming pared 2 bases from V and 0 bases from J, leaving 11 bases between. Germline V gene sequence: CDR1 MNHEY, CDR2 SMNVEV (reference sequence). This CDR3 is 17 amino acids long. For the CDR3, the DNA is TGTGCCAGCAGTTTACAGGGCTGGAGCTCCTATAATTCACCCCTCCACTTT. Residues: CASSLQGWSSYNSPLHF.

The chain links TRBV18 to TRBJ2-1; TRBD1 aligns across 7 bases. The germline V gene encodes CDR1 KGHSH and CDR2 LQKENI. J was trimmed by 2 bases and V by 2 bases; bases with no gene match: 3. This CDR3 is built from 15 residues. CDR3 DNA: TGTGCCAGCTCACCATATGGGACAGCCTACAATGAGCAGTTCTTC. Translated: CASSPYGTAYNEQFF.

This sequence joins TRBV21-1 and TRBJ2-2; the DNA was not used to check the table's D call, TRBD2. TRBV21-1 corresponds to a pseudogene. The CDR3 consists of 15 residues. CDR3 sequence: CASSNSGGNTGELFF. The DNA of the CDR3 is TGTGCCAGCAGCAACTCGGGGGGGAACACCGGGGAGCTGTTTTTT.

The chain carries TRBV19 and TRBJ1-6; D uncertain. The germline CDR1 and CDR2 sequences are LNHDA and SQIVND (reference sequence). The CDR3 has 17 residues. V was pared by 5 bases and J by 3 bases, with 17 bases between. CDR3 protein: CASSRDILQDYNSPLHF. Written as DNA, the CDR3 is TGTGCCAGTAGTCGCGACATCCTTCAGGACTATAATTCACCCCTCCACTTT.

The V and J genes are TRBV19 and TRBJ1-1; D remains ambiguous. The germline V gene encodes CDR1 LNHDA and CDR2 SQIVND (reference sequence). V was trimmed by 5 bases and J by 1 base, leaving 8 bases between them. The CDR3 spans 13 residues. CDR3 residues: CASSAIANTEAFF. Here the CDR3 DNA reads TGTGCCAGTAGTGCAATAGCGAACACTGAAGCTTTCTTT.

This rearrangement joins TRBV27 to TRBJ2-7, with D perhaps TRBD1 (5 bases). The V and J ends lost 5 bases and 2 bases respectively, with 10 bases between them. Germline assignment: CDR1 MNHEY and CDR2 SMNVEV (reference sequence). The CDR3 contains 13 residues. The CDR3 sequence: CASSPRQTYEQYF. CDR3 DNA sequence: TGTGCCAGCAGTCCCCGACAGACCTACGAGCAGTACTTC.

V gene TRBV6-1 combines with J gene TRBJ1-1; 8 nucleotides agree with TRBD1. Trimming cost V 3 bases and J 5 bases; bases outside gene matches: 5. The CDR3 extends over 14 amino acids. Germline loops: CDR1 MNHNS, CDR2 SASEGT. The CDR3 protein is CASSEQGAVTEAFF. In nucleotides, the CDR3 is TGTGCCAGCAGTGAGCAGGGGGCAGTGACTGAAGCTTTCTTT.

This clone was detected only once. The V and J genes are TRBV7-3 and TRBJ2-5; 7 bases map to TRBD1. Germline lookup yields CDR1 SGHTA and CDR2 FQGTGA. The CDR3 loop spans 13 amino acids. V was pared by 5 bases and J by 5 bases, with 5 bases of the junction left unmatched. The CDR3 coding sequence is TGTGCCAGCAGCCCGACAGGGCGGGAGACCCAGTACTTC. It translates to CASSPTGRETQYF.

The rearrangement links TRBV7-9 to TRBJ1-1, with D perhaps TRBD1 (5 bases). V dropped 5 bases and J dropped 7 bases, with 14 bases sitting between them. The length of the CDR3 is 13 residues. The germline V gene has CDR1 SEHNR and CDR2 FQNEAQ (reference sequence). The DNA of the CDR3 is TGTGCCAGCAGCCCACAGACAGTGGGTGAAGCTTTCTTT. It codes for CASSPQTVGEAFF.

V is TRBV11-2 and J is TRBJ2-1, with 8 bases fitting TRBD2. The length of the CDR3 is 16 residues. V trimming: 7 bases; J trimming: 4 bases; junction bases outside the gene matches: 12. CDR1 and CDR2 (germline): SGHAT, FQNNGV. This CDR3 reads CASTHTAGARYNEQFF. CDR3 bases: TGTGCCAGCACCCACACAGCGGGAGCTAGGTACAATGAGCAGTTCTTC.

The rearrangement uses TRBV7-9 and TRBJ1-5, with 7 positions matching TRBD1. Germline CDR1 reads SEHNR; CDR2 reads FQNEAQ (reference sequence). The CDR3 runs to 13 residues. With V trimmed by 5 bases and J by 8 bases, 6 bases remained unmatched. The CDR3, as DNA: TGTGCCAGCAGCAACAGGGGTGGCAAGCCCCAGCATTTT. Protein sequence: CASSNRGGKPQHF.

This clone was seen just once. The chain joins TRBV6-5 to TRBJ2-7, with a weak D call TRBD1 (5 bases). Trimming left V 7 bases short and J 0 bases short, with 13 bases between. Germline CDR1 MNHEY, CDR2 SVGAGI. The CDR3 is 14 amino acids. In DNA form, the CDR3 reads TGTGCCAGCACCCGTTGGCAGGGCTCCTACGAGCAGTACTTC. Encoded protein: CASTRWQGSYEQYF.